Detailed here is one T cell receptor beta chain. Its antigen is not known. This sample is part of a study of cytomegalovirus exposure and HLA in healthy donors. Study summary: Unique TCR beta sequences numbering about 100 million came from 150 million to 200 million T cells in an earlier analysis.

Findings and caveats of the study: Later examination showed HLA-associated TCR beta chains had greater clonal expansion than equally common others. In a later analysis, productive TCRs from donors in an Asian-associated ancestry cluster reportedly carried fewer N-insertions than the cohort mean. It was taken for granted in presence/absence analyses that sequencing depth across donors was roughly uniform.

The CDR3 contains 15 residues. J was trimmed by 4 bases and V by 6 bases; bases with no gene match: 7. Germline-derived CDR1 and CDR2 are MNHNS and SASEGT. The PCR contained 60 Vbeta and 13 Jbeta primers. Sequenced by immunoSEQ multiplex PCR; TCRdb stores in-frame clones only, minus some. The sample includes roughly 150,000 clones, roughly 67% of them seen just once. This TCR came from a woman under 30 in good health and CMV-seropositive. Sequenced material: PBMCs. This chain links TRBV6-1 with TRBJ2-3; TRBD2 matches at 10 bases. The CDR3 DNA sequence: TGTGCCAGCAGCCCCCTAGCGGGGGAATCAGATACGCAGTATTTT. Its translation: CASSPLAGESDTQYF.